Below, 8 T cell receptor beta chains from the same sample are listed, as sequenced in a study of blood T cell repertoires in COVID-19. TCRdb keeps only in-frame clones here, not all; method: immunoSEQ multiplex PCR. The table records 80,000 or so clones, roughly 85% of them present only once. Sequencing input: peripheral blood. These receptors originate from a man aged 50-60 years with COVID-19, enrolled during active disease.

This clone was seen more than once but under ten times. V gene TRBV9 combines with J gene TRBJ1-4; D gene ambiguous. Germline CDR1 SGDLS, CDR2 YYNGEE. Trimming removed 2 bases from V and 7 bases from J, with 15 bases in between. This CDR3 is built from 15 residues. The CDR3 loop is CASSVEPTLGEKLFF. CDR3 nucleotides: TGTGCCAGCAGCGTGGAGCCAACCCTAGGTGAAAAACTGTTTTTT. Filled out from reference TRBV9 and TRBJ1-4, the complete variable domain reads DSGVTQTPKHLITATGQRVTLRCSPRSGDLSVYWYQQSLDQGLQFLIQYYNGEERAKGNILERFSAQQFPDLHSELNLSSLELGDSALYFCASSVEPTLGEKLFFGSGTQLSVL.

The chain is built from TRBV7-9 and TRBJ2-5, with 7 bases that match TRBD1. V was clipped by 5 bases and J by 6 bases; unmatched bases: 6. Germline V gives CDR1 SEHNR, CDR2 FQNEAQ (reference sequence). The CDR3 has 13 residues. CDR3 sequence: CASSTNRGQTQYF. CDR3 sequence (DNA): TGTGCCAGCAGCACAAACAGGGGTCAGACCCAGTACTTC. The variable domain in full, completed from reference TRBV7-9 and TRBJ2-5, reads DTGVSQNPRHKITKRGQNVTFRCDPISEHNRLYWYRQTLGQGPEFLTYFQNEAQLEKSRLLSDRFSAERPKGSFSTLEIQRTEQGDSAMYLCASSTNRGQTQYFGPGTRLLVL.

This chain links TRBV27 with TRBJ1-5; TRBD1 aligns across 7 bases. The CDR3 length is 15 residues. Germline values: CDR1 MNHEY, CDR2 SMNVEV (reference sequence). V was clipped by 8 bases and J by 4 bases; unmatched bases: 11. CDR3 protein: CASSRGAGGNQPQHF. CDR3 sequence (DNA): TGTGCCAGCTCCCGAGGGGCAGGGGGGAATCAGCCCCAGCATTTT.

The CDR3 here is CASSPGIGPETQYF. CDR3 nucleotides: TGTGCCAGCAGCCCGGGGATTGGGCCAGAGACCCAGTACTTC. J is TRBJ2-5 and V is TRBV7-9; the D gene is possibly TRBD2 (5 bases). Trimming removed 5 bases from V and 4 bases from J, with 14 bases in between. CDR3 length equals 14 residues. In germline, CDR1 is SEHNR, CDR2 FQNEAQ (reference sequence).

The chain couples TRBV7-9 to TRBJ2-1; TRBD2 agrees at 10 bases. The CDR3 length is 14 residues. CDR1 is SEHNR, CDR2 FQNEAQ, per germline (reference sequence). V lost 5 bases, J lost 9 bases, and 7 bases stayed unmatched. The DNA of the CDR3 is TGTGCCAGCAGCCGAACTAGCGGGATTCTTGAGCAGTTCTTC. This gives the protein CASSRTSGILEQFF.

The chain recombines TRBV18 with TRBJ1-1; D uncertain. Looked up from germline, CDR1 is KGHSH and CDR2 is LQKENI. V gave up 0 bases and J gave up 1 base, with 6 bases separating them. This CDR3 has 14 amino acids. This CDR3 is CASSPPGRNTEAFF. CDR3 nucleotide sequence: TGTGCCAGCTCACCACCTGGGCGGAACACTGAAGCTTTCTTT. Full variable domain (remainder filled in from reference TRBV18 and TRBJ1-1): NAGVMQNPRHLVRRRGQEARLRCSPMKGHSHVYWYRQLPEEGLKFMVYLQKENIIDESGMPKERFSAEFPKEGPSILRIQQVVRGDSAAYFCASSPPGRNTEAFFGQGTRLTVV.

The chain uses TRBV7-2 and TRBJ1-5; D remains unclear. The CDR3 length is 18 residues. Between the trimmed V and J ends, which lost 4 bases and 4 bases, there was a span of 23 bases. Germline values: CDR1 SGHTA, CDR2 FQGNSA. The CDR3 DNA is TGTGCCAGCAGCTCTCCTCCGGGTTACCGAACCTTAAATCAGCCCCAGCATTTT. Translation: CASSSPPGYRTLNQPQHF.

V gene TRBV4-2 combines with J gene TRBJ1-2; possible D gene TRBD1, 5 bases. Per the germline V gene, CDR1 is LGHNA and CDR2 is YNFKEQ. The CDR3 runs 14 residues. V was cut by 0 bases and J by 3 bases, with 8 bases left in between. The CDR3 bases are TGTGCCAGCAGCCAAGAGGGAGGGGACTATGGCTACACCTTC. Protein sequence: CASSQEGGDYGYTF.